This TCR beta chain was captured by sequencing in a study of shared clonotypes between healthy human individuals. General study results and limits: Among non-shared clonotypes, generation probabilities were lower than among those shared by all four donors.

The V gene end was trimmed by 0 bases and the J gene end by 7 bases; junction bases not matched to a gene: 5. Per the germline V gene, CDR1 is MGHDK and CDR2 is SYGVNS. CDR3 length: 15 residues. Over several immunoSEQ plates, each subset's genomic DNA was distributed in even portions. Clones were sequenced by immunoSEQ multiplex PCR, and TCRdb holds only the in-frame ones, with some missing. Of under 650,000 clones listed, around 96% are singletons. The table lists this clone with a count of one. What it recognizes is unknown. Sequencing input: naive CD4+ T cells sorted from blood. Documented subset: CD45RA+ positively selected. V and J are TRBV25-1 and TRBJ2-1; 8 bases line up with TRBD2. This TCR was sampled from a woman in her twenties or thirties in good health. In DNA form, the CDR3 reads TGTGCCAGCAGTGAATATTCTACTAGCGGAAATGAGCAGTTCTTC. Translating gives CASSEYSTSGNEQFF.